The next 21 T cell receptor beta chains were all read from a single sample in a study of Graves' ophthalmopathy and Graves' hyperthyroidism. Scientists amplified the TCR beta CDR3 regions from RNA transcripts. First-round RT-PCR employed HTBI primers, with a second-round multiplex PCR after it. In TCRdb, the multiplex PCR reads were re-called with MiXCR into one record per CDR3 protein. The sample contains 220,000 or so distinct CDR3 sequences, approximately 21% of which appear only once. Specimen: peripheral blood. These receptors were collected from a woman between 50 and 59 years old with Graves' ophthalmopathy.

The sample holds many counts of this clonotype. The genes are TRBV11-2 and TRBJ2-7; possibly TRBD2 for D (5 bases). Germline V gene data show CDR1 as SGHAT and CDR2 as FQNNGV. This CDR3 is built from 15 residues. V lost 3 bases, J lost 1 base, and 13 bases lay in between. The CDR3 loop is CASSFTLRGSYEQYF. The CDR3 bases are TGTGCCAGCAGCTTCACGTTACGGGGTTCCTACGAGCAGTACTTC.

V gene TRBV6-2 or TRBV6-3 combines with J gene TRBJ1-3; perhaps TRBD1 as D (5 bases). This CDR3 has 15 residues. Trimming shortened V by 4 bases and J by 0 bases, and 10 bases separated the two germline ends. CDR1 and CDR2 from the germline V gene are MNHEY and SVGEGT. CDR3 residues: CASSFGHNSGNTIYF. The CDR3 DNA sequence: TGTGCCAGCAGTTTCGGACACAACTCTGGAAACACCATATATTTT.

The chain is built from TRBV12-3 or TRBV12-4 and TRBJ1-2; D is perhaps TRBD1 (5 bases). This CDR3 is built from 13 residues. V gave up 6 bases and J gave up 4 bases, with 12 bases separating them. The CDR3 DNA reads as TGTGCCAGCAGCCTAGAGGGACGCTATGGCTACACCTTC. Translation: CASSLEGRYGYTF.

This clonotype occurred many times. The CDR3 coding sequence is TGTGCCAGCAGTCCCCGAGTGACCTACGAGCAGTACTTC. This encodes CASSPRVTYEQYF. The rearrangement links TRBV28 to TRBJ2-7, with D uncertain. V was trimmed by 5 bases and J by 2 bases, leaving 10 bases between them. CDR3 length equals 13 residues. Germline assignment: CDR1 MDHEN and CDR2 SYDVKM.

The V gene is TRBV6-1, the J gene TRBJ2-5, with D tentatively TRBD2 (5 bases). This CDR3 is 13 amino acids long. Germline V gives CDR1 MNHNS, CDR2 SASEGT. Trimming pared 6 bases from V and 6 bases from J, leaving 14 bases between. DNA of the CDR3: TGTGCCAGCAGCGGGGAAGGTCGAAAGACCCAGTACTTC. Its protein is CASSGEGRKTQYF.

This clonotype was recorded many times. The chain joins TRBV24-1 to TRBJ2-5; 13 bases agree with TRBD2. Germline CDR1 is KGHDR and CDR2 is SFDVKD. CDR3 length: 17 residues. Trimming removed 4 bases from V and 2 bases from J; junction bases left unmatched: 6. The chain's CDR3 is CATSETGTSGIQETQYF. CDR3 bases: TGTGCCACCAGTGAGACCGGGACTAGCGGGATACAAGAGACCCAGTACTTC.

Many counts were recorded for this clonotype. J is TRBJ1-1 and V is TRBV6-5; no firm D call. Trimming removed 2 bases at V and 5 bases at J, with 9 bases between. Germline V gene data show CDR1 as MNHEY and CDR2 as SVGAGI. The CDR3 has 13 amino acids. The CDR3 DNA is TGTGCCAGCAGTTACCAAGGTAGAACTGAAGCTTTCTTT. Protein: CASSYQGRTEAFF.

This clonotype was observed many times. This chain connects TRBV3-1 to TRBJ2-5; TRBD2 matches 11 bases. The CDR3 runs 14 residues. Germline V CDR1 and CDR2: LGHDT, YNNKEL (reference sequence). With 7 bases clipped from V and 4 bases from J, the junction kept 5 bases outside the gene matches. The CDR3 spells CASTALAGGETQYF. CDR3 bases: TGTGCCAGCACCGCTCTAGCGGGAGGAGAGACCCAGTACTTC.

In its sample, this clonotype was seen many times. The chain is built from TRBV29-1 and TRBJ2-2; TRBD2 might be the D (5 bases). Trimming shortened V by 3 bases and J by 7 bases, and 12 bases separated the two germline ends. The CDR3 loop spans 13 amino acids. Germline CDR1 SQVTM, CDR2 ANQGSEA. CDR3 nucleotides: TGCAGCGTTGAGTTGGCGGGCGGCGGGGAGCTGTTTTTT. Translated: CSVELAGGGELFF.

This clonotype was detected many times. The chain employs TRBV20-1 and TRBJ2-5, with D perhaps being TRBD1 or TRBD2 (5 bases each). Germline CDR1 and CDR2: DFQATT and SNEGSKA (reference sequence). Between the trimmed V and J ends, which lost 1 base and 2 bases, there was a span of 14 bases. The CDR3 consists of 15 residues. The chain's CDR3 is CSARAPAGRQETQYF. CDR3 bases: TGCAGTGCTAGAGCCCCGGCAGGGAGACAAGAGACCCAGTACTTC.

The gene calls are TRBV24-1 and TRBJ2-6; D not certain. The V and J ends lost 3 bases and 1 base respectively, with 9 bases between them. This CDR3 contains 16 residues. Germline V gene data show CDR1 as KGHDR and CDR2 as SFDVKD. CDR3 residues: CATSDGVVSGANVLTF. The CDR3 nucleotides read TGTGCCACCAGTGATGGGGTGGTATCTGGGGCCAACGTCCTGACTTTC.

Many counts were recorded for this clonotype. The J gene is TRBJ2-7, the V gene TRBV10-3; D call uncertain. The germline gives CDR1 ENHRY, CDR2 SYGVKD. Trimming removed 3 bases at V and 6 bases at J, with 15 bases between. The CDR3 loop spans 14 amino acids. CDR3: CAISDLGFEGEQYF. The CDR3 DNA follows: TGTGCCATCAGTGATTTAGGTTTTGAAGGCGAGCAGTACTTC.

This clonotype has ten or more counts. The V and J genes are TRBV12-3 or TRBV12-4 and TRBJ1-1; 7 nucleotides match TRBD1. This CDR3 has 14 amino acids. With V trimmed by 7 bases and J by 1 base, 6 bases remained unmatched. CDR3 sequence reads: CASKLRDRNTEAFF. CDR3 nucleotides: TGTGCCAGCAAACTCCGGGACAGGAACACTGAAGCTTTCTTT.

This clonotype was observed many times. The rearrangement uses TRBV15 and TRBJ2-7; D call uncertain. The CDR3 totals 15 residues. Trimming took off 9 bases at V and 4 bases at J, with 22 bases between the two ends. CDR1 and CDR2 (germline): LNHNV, YYDKDF (reference sequence). CDR3 region: CATAGLDEGIYEQYF. CDR3 nucleotide sequence: TGTGCCACAGCTGGGCTTGATGAAGGGATTTACGAGCAGTACTTC.

This clonotype was counted many times. V gene TRBV5-5 combines with J gene TRBJ1-1; D uncertain. Per germline, CDR1 SGHKS and CDR2 YYEKEE (reference sequence). The CDR3 loop spans 13 amino acids. Between the trimmed V and J ends, which lost 1 base and 6 bases, there was a span of 10 bases. The DNA of the CDR3 is TGTGCCAGCAGCTTGCCCCTCTTTCCTGAAGCTTTCTTT. This encodes CASSLPLFPEAFF.

Details on this clonotype: A much larger clone sits a single nucleotide away, making a read error possible. J is TRBJ1-2 and V is TRBV29-1; 7 positions agree with TRBD1. The CDR3 contains 11 residues. Germline-derived CDR1 and CDR2 are SQVTM and ANQGSEA. The CDR3 is CSGEQGNGYIF. In nucleotides, the CDR3 is TGCAGCGGAGAACAGGGGAACGGCTACATCTTC. The entire variable domain, with the rest obtained from reference TRBV29-1 and TRBJ1-2, is as follows: SAVISQKPSRDICQRGTSLTIQCQVDSQVTMMFWYRQQPGQSLTLIATANQGSEATYESGFVIDKFPISRPNLTFSTLTVSNMSPEDSSIYLCSGEQGNGYIFGSGTRLTVV.

In this sample, this clonotype turned up many times. The genes are TRBV2 and TRBJ2-6; D may be TRBD1 (5 bases). Trimming removed 2 bases at V and 3 bases at J, with 11 bases between. Germline loops: CDR1 SNHLY, CDR2 FYNNEI. The CDR3 is 16 residues long. CDR3 sequence reads: CASSEFGAFGANVLTF. Here the CDR3 DNA reads TGTGCCAGCAGTGAATTTGGGGCGTTTGGGGCCAACGTCCTGACTTTC.

This clonotype was detected ten times or more. The rearrangement links TRBV28 to TRBJ2-5; D assignment may be TRBD1 or TRBD2 (5 bases each). The V end was cut by 6 bases, the J end by 4 bases, with 15 bases between. There are 14 residues in the CDR3. Per germline, CDR1 MDHEN and CDR2 SYDVKM. CDR3 nucleotides: TGTGCCAGCAGCAGTCAGGGAGTCAGAGAGACCCAGTACTTC. Its translation is CASSSQGVRETQYF.

This clonotype was seen ten or more times. The CDR3 DNA is TGCAGTGCTAGAGTGGCAGGGAGTAATTCACCCCTCCACTTT. Protein: CSARVAGSNSPLHF. The chain joins TRBV20-1 to TRBJ1-6, with D maybe TRBD1 (5 bases). V gave up 1 base and J gave up 6 bases, with 10 bases separating them. The germline gives CDR1 DFQATT, CDR2 SNEGSKA (reference sequence). The CDR3 spans 14 residues.

This clonotype showed up many times. The V call is TRBV25-1, the J call TRBJ2-7; D is unclear. Germline CDR1 MGHDK, CDR2 SYGVNS. CDR3 length equals 13 residues. With 10 bases removed from V and 0 bases from J, the gap between germline ends came to 13 bases. The chain's CDR3 is CATEQVSSYEQYF. The DNA for the CDR3 is TGTGCCACCGAGCAAGTGAGCTCCTACGAGCAGTACTTC.

This clonotype was counted ten times or more. The chain links TRBV29-1 to TRBJ2-7, with D tentatively TRBD2 (5 bases). The germline gives CDR1 SQVTM, CDR2 ANQGSEA. The CDR3 extends over 14 amino acids. Trimming cost V 1 base and J 5 bases, with 15 bases left between them. CDR3 nucleotide sequence: TGCAGCGTTGAAGGATTGATGGGAGACGACGAGCAGTACTTC. It specifies CSVEGLMGDDEQYF.